Following are 30 T cell receptor beta chains from one sample sequenced in a study of T cell responses to AZD1222 COVID-19 vaccine. TCRdb's table, derived via immunoSEQ multiplex PCR, lists solely in-frame clones and lacks some. This sample has approximately 80,000 clones, with 80% to 90% found just once. Sequenced material: peripheral blood, taken 28 days after the second AZD1222 dose. The source is an adult who received the AZD1222 COVID-19 vaccine.

This chain's CDR3 is CSVGGRQGYGYTF. Here the CDR3 DNA reads TGCAGCGTGGGGGGGAGGCAGGGCTATGGCTACACCTTC. V is TRBV29-1 and J is TRBJ1-2; TRBD1 might be the D (5 bases). The germline V gene has CDR1 SQVTM and CDR2 ANQGSEA. V was trimmed by 6 bases and J by 4 bases, leaving 15 bases between them. The CDR3 is 13 residues long.

This clone was detected a few times. The chain carries TRBV10-3 and TRBJ1-2, with D perhaps TRBD1 (6 bases). CDR3 size: 14 residues. The germline V gene has CDR1 ENHRY and CDR2 SYGVKD. The germline V and J ends were trimmed by 6 bases and 3 bases, with 14 bases remaining between them. The CDR3 coding sequence is TGTGCCATCAGCAGCGCAGGGGAGGACTATGGCTACACCTTC. Protein: CAISSAGEDYGYTF.

The chain links TRBV3-1 (or the pseudogene TRBV3-2) to TRBJ1-2, with TRBD1 as a possible D gene (5 bases). Per germline, CDR1 LGHDT and CDR2 YNNKEL (reference sequence). The CDR3 sequence is 14 residues long. The V gene lost 3 bases and the J gene lost 3 bases, with 11 bases spanning the gap. The CDR3 DNA sequence: TGTGCCAGCAGCCACTTGGGGGGAGACTATGGCTACACCTTC. This encodes CASSHLGGDYGYTF.

The chain carries TRBV28 and TRBJ1-2; D may be TRBD1 (5 bases). Deletions cut 3 bases from V and 6 bases from J, with 11 bases between. CDR1 is MDHEN, CDR2 SYDVKM, per germline. The CDR3 spans 13 residues. This CDR3 is CASSFSLGDGYTF. CDR3 bases: TGTGCCAGCAGTTTTTCATTAGGGGATGGCTACACCTTC.

The chain is built from TRBV5-8 and TRBJ1-6; D is possibly TRBD1 (5 bases). V was cut by 0 bases and J by 10 bases, with 11 bases left in between. The CDR3 is 14 residues long. The germline V gene encodes CDR1 SGHTS and CDR2 YDEGEE. Here the CDR3 reads CASSLVRGDSPLHF. As DNA, the CDR3 is TGTGCCAGCAGCTTGGTTCGGGGCGACTCACCCCTCCACTTT.

J is TRBJ1-2 and V is TRBV3-1 (or the pseudogene TRBV3-2), with a possible D match to TRBD1 (6 bases). The CDR3 has 14 amino acids. Between the trimmed V and J ends, which lost 0 bases and 6 bases, there was a span of 11 bases. Per germline, CDR1 LGHDT and CDR2 YNNKEL (reference sequence). This CDR3 reads CASSQDDWTDGYTF. In DNA form, the CDR3 reads TGTGCCAGCAGCCAAGATGACTGGACAGATGGCTACACCTTC.

This rearrangement joins TRBV19 to TRBJ1-5; D gene unclear. Deletions cut 2 bases from V and 3 bases from J, with 11 bases between. The CDR3 is made up of 15 amino acids. CDR1 is LNHDA and CDR2 is SQIVND in the germline V gene (reference sequence). CDR3 loop: CASSILRQLNQPQHF. The CDR3, as DNA: TGTGCCAGTAGTATACTCCGACAACTCAATCAGCCCCAGCATTTT.

The chain carries TRBV6-4 and TRBJ2-5, with D perhaps TRBD1 (5 bases). The CDR3 has 13 residues. Trimming removed 6 bases from V and 4 bases from J, with 12 bases in between. Germline CDR1 MRHNA, CDR2 SNTAGT. The CDR3 nucleotides read TGTGCCAGCAGCCCCCATAGGGGAGAGACCCAGTACTTC. The encoded protein is CASSPHRGETQYF.

CDR3 residues: CASGRPEVDTEAFF. In nucleotides, the CDR3 is TGTGCTAGTGGCCGCCCGGAGGTCGACACTGAAGCTTTCTTT. The chain is built from TRBV12-5 and TRBJ1-1; D gene uncertain. This CDR3 is 14 amino acids long. Trimming took 6 bases from V and 3 from J, leaving 14 bases between them. Germline V gives CDR1 LGHNT, CDR2 FRNRAP. Based on the CDR3 plus reference TRBV12-5 and TRBJ1-1, the full variable domain is DARVTQTPRHKVTEMGQEVTMRCQPILGHNTVFWYRQTMMQGLELLAYFRNRAPLDDSGMPKDRFSAEMPDATLATLKIQPSEPRDSAVYFCASGRPEVDTEAFFGQGTRLTVV.

This rearrangement joins TRBV6-5 to TRBJ2-7; 7 bases are a match to TRBD2. The ends lost 3 bases at V and 6 bases at J; junction bases unmatched: 5. CDR1 is MNHEY and CDR2 is SVGAGI in the germline V gene. This CDR3 is built from 13 residues. The CDR3 nucleotides read TGTGCCAGCAGTTATGGCCTAGCGGCCGAGCAGTACTTC. As protein: CASSYGLAAEQYF.

The chain is built from TRBV14 and TRBJ1-1, with D hard to call. Trimming stripped 0 bases from V and 11 bases from J, with 13 bases between. The CDR3 consists of 13 residues. CDR1 and CDR2 (germline): SGHDN, FVKESK. The CDR3 sequence: CASSQDETWEAFF. For the CDR3, the DNA is TGTGCCAGCAGCCAAGATGAGACTTGGGAGGCTTTCTTT. The complete variable domain, with remaining parts taken from reference TRBV14 and TRBJ1-1, reads EAGVTQFPSHSVIEKGQTVTLRCDPISGHDNLYWYRRVMGKEIKFLLHFVKESKQDESGMPNNRFLAERTGGTYSTLKVQPAELEDSGVYFCASSQDETWEAFFGQGTRLTVV.

V is TRBV11-3 and J is TRBJ2-1; 10 bases are shared with TRBD2. With V trimmed by 2 bases and J by 7 bases, 5 bases remained unmatched. This CDR3 spans 15 amino acids. Germline values: CDR1 SGHNT, CDR2 YENEEA. CDR3 loop: CASSLQAGGPNEQFF. The CDR3 region has the DNA TGTGCCAGCAGCTTACAAGCGGGAGGGCCGAATGAGCAGTTCTTC.

The chain recombines TRBV28 with TRBJ1-2; TRBD1 might be the D (5 bases). Germline V gene lookup returns CDR1 MDHEN and CDR2 SYDVKM. Trimming shortened V by 3 bases and J by 11 bases, and 16 bases separated the two germline ends. The CDR3 totals 13 residues. The CDR3 DNA follows: TGTGCCAGCAGTTTGGGTCAGGGCGGGGGGTACACCTTC. It yields the protein CASSLGQGGGYTF.

The V gene is TRBV28, the J gene TRBJ1-1; D remains ambiguous. CDR1 is MDHEN, CDR2 SYDVKM, per germline. Trimming pared 4 bases from V and 5 bases from J, leaving 8 bases between. This CDR3 comprises 12 residues. CDR3 in amino acids: CASSWSATEAFF. Here the CDR3 DNA reads TGTGCCAGCAGTTGGTCGGCTACTGAAGCTTTCTTT.

This clone was detected only a few times. The chain uses TRBV5-4 and TRBJ2-7, with 12 positions matching TRBD2. Germline CDR1 reads SGHNT; CDR2 reads YYREEE (reference sequence). This CDR3 region has 15 residues. V lost 4 bases, J lost 4 bases, and 6 bases stayed unmatched. CDR3 protein: CASSPSTSGSYEQYF. The CDR3 DNA reads as TGTGCCAGCAGCCCATCGACTAGCGGGAGTTACGAGCAGTACTTC.

V usage is TRBV7-3 and J usage is TRBJ2-1, with D possibly being TRBD2 (5 bases). V lost 0 bases, J lost 5 bases, and 8 bases lay in between. CDR1 and CDR2 from the germline V gene are SGHTA and FQGTGA. CDR3 size: 14 residues. The CDR3 protein is CASSLTPGNNEQFF. In nucleotides, the CDR3 is TGTGCCAGCAGCTTAACGCCCGGGAACAATGAGCAGTTCTTC.

The chain has TRBV5-4 and TRBJ2-7; 9 positions agree with TRBD1. Germline CDR1 reads SGHNT; CDR2 reads YYREEE (reference sequence). V gave up 4 bases and J gave up 2 bases; unmatched junction bases: 7. CDR3 length: 15 residues. CDR3: CASSTRTGETYEQYF. CDR3 sequence (DNA): TGTGCCAGCAGCACAAGGACAGGGGAAACCTACGAGCAGTACTTC.

This clone was seen a handful of times. The chain joins TRBV13 to TRBJ2-5, with 7 bases identical to TRBD1. Germline values: CDR1 PRHDT, CDR2 FYEKMQ (reference sequence). The ends lost 0 bases at V and 5 bases at J; junction bases unmatched: 6. The CDR3 spans 15 residues. This chain's CDR3 is CASSLGSTGSETQYF. In DNA form, the CDR3 reads TGTGCCAGCAGCTTAGGCTCGACAGGGTCGGAGACCCAGTACTTC. Looking up the rest from reference TRBV13 and TRBJ2-5 gives the full variable domain: AAGVIQSPRHLIKEKRETATLKCYPIPRHDTVYWYQQGPGQDPQFLISFYEKMQSDKGSIPDRFSAQQFSDYHSELNMSSLELGDSALYFCASSLGSTGSETQYFGPGTRLLVL.

J is TRBJ2-7 and V is TRBV29-1; 8 bases are shared with TRBD1. Germline V gene sequence: CDR1 SQVTM, CDR2 ANQGSEA. The CDR3 has 14 residues. Trimming at V came to 7 bases and at J to 0 bases, leaving 8 bases not matched to a gene. Written as DNA, the CDR3 is TGCAGCGGCGGGGCAGGGGGCAACTCCTACGAGCAGTACTTC. Translated, it gives CSGGAGGNSYEQYF.

This clone was picked up a small number of times. CDR3 nucleotides: TGTGCCTGGACAAGTCCGGGCGGAGCTAACTATGGCTACACCTTC. This codes for CAWTSPGGANYGYTF. V and J are TRBV30 and TRBJ1-2; D remains unclear. CDR3 length: 15 amino acids. V lost 4 bases, J lost 0 bases, and 15 bases lay in between. CDR1 and CDR2 from the germline V gene are GTSNPN and SVGIG (reference sequence). The complete variable domain, with remaining parts taken from reference TRBV30 and TRBJ1-2, reads SQTIHQWPATLVQPVGSPLSLECTVEGTSNPNLYWYRQAAGRGLQLLFYSVGIGQISSEVPQNLSASRPQDRQFILSSKKLLLSDSGFYLCAWTSPGGANYGYTFGSGTRLTVV.

The rearrangement links TRBV9 to TRBJ2-5, with D possibly matching TRBD1 (6 bases). The V gene's germline CDR1 is SGDLS and CDR2 YYNGEE. Trimming pared 4 bases from V and 4 bases from J, leaving 14 bases between. The CDR3 consists of 14 residues. This CDR3 is CASSSSLRGETQYF. In DNA, the CDR3 is TGTGCCAGCAGCTCGAGTCTCAGGGGAGAGACCCAGTACTTC.

The CDR3, as DNA: TGCAGTGCTCCGTATTTGTATACGCAGTATTTT. Translating gives CSAPYLYTQYF. The V and J genes are TRBV20-1 and TRBJ2-3; D ambiguous. Trimming shortened V by 5 bases and J by 7 bases, and 10 bases separated the two germline ends. The CDR3 is 11 residues long. Germline loops: CDR1 DFQATT, CDR2 SNEGSKA (reference sequence).

V usage is TRBV5-4 and J usage is TRBJ1-2, with TRBD1 matching over 7 bases. This CDR3 region has 12 residues. V was pared by 2 bases and J by 7 bases, with 2 bases of the junction left unmatched. The V gene's germline CDR1 is SGHNT and CDR2 YYREEE (reference sequence). The CDR3 bases are TGTGCCAGCAGCTTTGACAGGGCTGGCTACACCTTC. Translated, it gives CASSFDRAGYTF. Complete variable domain (other parts from reference TRBV5-4 and TRBJ1-2): ETGVTQSPTHLIKTRGQQVTLRCSSQSGHNTVSWYQQALGQGPQFIFQYYREEENGRGNFPPRFSGLQFPNYSSELNVNALELDDSALYLCASSFDRAGYTFGSGTRLTVV.

The gene calls are TRBV19 and TRBJ1-5; D might be TRBD1 (5 bases). The CDR3 runs 13 residues. CDR1 is LNHDA and CDR2 is SQIVND in the germline V gene (reference sequence). V was clipped by 3 bases and J by 6 bases, with 9 bases between them. The CDR3 bases are TGTGCCAGTAGTATCCAGGGTGGTCAGCCCCAGCATTTT. It encodes CASSIQGGQPQHF.

V and J are TRBV7-9 and TRBJ1-2; 11 bases align to TRBD1. Germline V gene lookup returns CDR1 SEHNR and CDR2 FQNEAQ (reference sequence). The length of the CDR3 is 15 residues. J lost 5 bases, V lost 5 bases, and 7 bases had no gene match. CDR3 coding DNA: TGTGCCAGCAGCCTCGGGACAGGGGGAATGTATGGCTACACCTTC. Translating it yields CASSLGTGGMYGYTF.

The chain is built from TRBV27 and TRBJ2-3; tentative D call: TRBD2 (6 bases). CDR3 length: 13 amino acids. Germline CDR1 reads MNHEY; CDR2 reads SMNVEV (reference sequence). Trimming took off 10 bases at V and 5 bases at J, with 16 bases between the two ends. Here the CDR3 reads CATRDFEGDTQYF. DNA of the CDR3: TGTGCCACCCGGGACTTCGAGGGAGATACGCAGTATTTT.

This chain links TRBV21-1 with TRBJ1-1. TRBV21-1 is flagged as a pseudogene. This CDR3 is 13 amino acids long. Written as DNA, the CDR3 is TGTGCCAGCAGCCCCCGCTTGGGGACTGAAGCTTTCTTT. Its protein is CASSPRLGTEAFF.

V usage is TRBV5-1 and J usage is TRBJ2-1, with 7 positions matching TRBD2. This CDR3 comprises 15 residues. Trimming cost V 4 bases and J 4 bases; bases outside gene matches: 8. Germline V gene data show CDR1 as SGHRS and CDR2 as YFSETQ. DNA for the CDR3: TGCGCCAGCAGCCAGGGACTACCGGGGTACAATGAGCAGTTCTTC. Protein product: CASSQGLPGYNEQFF.

J is TRBJ2-3 and V is TRBV5-8; the match to TRBD1 covers 10 bases. J lost 2 bases, V lost 5 bases, and 8 bases had no gene match. Germline V gene data show CDR1 as SGHTS and CDR2 as YDEGEE. The CDR3 totals 16 residues. This chain's CDR3 is CASSLPGQGSTDTQYF. In DNA form, the CDR3 reads TGTGCCAGCAGTCTACCGGGACAGGGGTCCACAGATACGCAGTATTTT.

The J gene is TRBJ2-7, the V gene TRBV28, with D possibly being TRBD1 or TRBD2 (5 bases each). V lost 2 bases, J lost 10 bases, and 12 bases lay in between. This CDR3 has 12 residues. From germline, CDR1 is MDHEN and CDR2 SYDVKM. This chain's CDR3 is CASSLEGNPQYF. The CDR3 nucleotides are TGTGCCAGCAGTTTAGAGGGGAATCCCCAGTACTTC.